The T cell receptor (beta chain) under discussion was sequenced for a study of control samples from healthy donors and cancer patients. Only in-frame clones appear in the TCRdb table, and some are missing; sequencing was by immunoSEQ multiplex PCR. The data show 100,000 to 150,000 clones, 92% seen once. This CDR3 has 13 residues. Germline-derived CDR1 and CDR2 are MNHEY and SVGAGI. J lost 6 bases, V lost 6 bases, and 7 bases had no gene match. The TCR sequence derives from an elderly man with head and neck cancer. The sample taken for sequencing was PBMCs. The V and J genes are TRBV6-5 and TRBJ1-1, with TRBD1 identical over 7 bases. The CDR3 loop is CASSRQGGAEAFF. The CDR3 bases are TGTGCCAGCAGCCGACAGGGCGGAGCTGAAGCTTTCTTT.